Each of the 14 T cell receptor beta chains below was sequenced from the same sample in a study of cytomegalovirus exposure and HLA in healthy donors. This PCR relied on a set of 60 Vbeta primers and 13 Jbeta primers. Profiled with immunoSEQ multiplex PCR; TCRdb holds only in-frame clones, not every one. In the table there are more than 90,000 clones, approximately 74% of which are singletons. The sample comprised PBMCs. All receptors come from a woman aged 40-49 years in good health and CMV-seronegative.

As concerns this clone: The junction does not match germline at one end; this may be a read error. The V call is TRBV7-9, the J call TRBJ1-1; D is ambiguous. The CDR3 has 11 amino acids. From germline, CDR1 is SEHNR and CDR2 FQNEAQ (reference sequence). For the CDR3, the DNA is TGTTCCAGCAGTATAGACACTGAAGCTTTCTTT. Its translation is CSSSIDTEAFF.

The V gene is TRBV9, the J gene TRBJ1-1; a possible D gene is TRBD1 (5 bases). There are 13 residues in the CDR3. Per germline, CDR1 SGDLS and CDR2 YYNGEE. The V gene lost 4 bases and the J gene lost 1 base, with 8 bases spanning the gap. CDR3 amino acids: CASSMTENTEAFF. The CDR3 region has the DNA TGTGCCAGCAGCATGACAGAGAACACTGAAGCTTTCTTT.

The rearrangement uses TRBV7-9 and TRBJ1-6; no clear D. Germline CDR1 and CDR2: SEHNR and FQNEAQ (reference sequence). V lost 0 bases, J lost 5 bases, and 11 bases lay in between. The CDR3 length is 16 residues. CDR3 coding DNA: TGTGCCAGCAGCTTAGCGGGAGCGGGTGATAATTCACCCCTCCACTTT. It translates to CASSLAGAGDNSPLHF.

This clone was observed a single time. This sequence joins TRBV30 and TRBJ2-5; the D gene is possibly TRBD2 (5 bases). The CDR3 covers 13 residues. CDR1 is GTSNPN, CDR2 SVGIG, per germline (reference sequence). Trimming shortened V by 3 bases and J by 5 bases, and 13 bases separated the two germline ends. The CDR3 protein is CAWRRVFLETQYF. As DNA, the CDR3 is TGTGCCTGGAGGAGGGTATTCTTGGAGACCCAGTACTTC.

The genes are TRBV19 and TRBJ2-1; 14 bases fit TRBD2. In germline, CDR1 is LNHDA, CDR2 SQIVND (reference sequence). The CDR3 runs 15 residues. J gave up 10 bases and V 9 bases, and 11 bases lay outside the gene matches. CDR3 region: CASRPGLAGAGEQFF. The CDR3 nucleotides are TGTGCCAGCAGACCGGGACTAGCGGGAGCTGGGGAGCAGTTCTTC.

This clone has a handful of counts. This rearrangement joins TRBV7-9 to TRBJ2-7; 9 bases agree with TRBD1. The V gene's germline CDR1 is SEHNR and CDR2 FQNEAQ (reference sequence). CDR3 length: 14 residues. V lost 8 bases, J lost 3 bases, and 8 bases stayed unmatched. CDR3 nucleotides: TGTGCCAGCGGGGGGGACAGGGCCGTCTACGAGCAGTACTTC. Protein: CASGGDRAVYEQYF.

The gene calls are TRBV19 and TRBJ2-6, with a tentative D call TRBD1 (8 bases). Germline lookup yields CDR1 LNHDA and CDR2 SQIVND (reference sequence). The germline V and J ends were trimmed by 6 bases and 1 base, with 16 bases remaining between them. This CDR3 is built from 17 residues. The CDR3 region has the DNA TGTGCCAGTAGGCGGGGGACAGGTCTATCTGGGGCCAACGTCCTGACTTTC. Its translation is CASRRGTGLSGANVLTF. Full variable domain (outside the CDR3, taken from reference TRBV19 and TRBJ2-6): DGGITQSPKYLFRKEGQNVTLSCEQNLNHDAMYWYRQDPGQGLRLIYYSQIVNDFQKGDIAEGYSVSREKKESFPLTVTSAQKNPTAFYLCASRRGTGLSGANVLTFGAGSRLTVL.

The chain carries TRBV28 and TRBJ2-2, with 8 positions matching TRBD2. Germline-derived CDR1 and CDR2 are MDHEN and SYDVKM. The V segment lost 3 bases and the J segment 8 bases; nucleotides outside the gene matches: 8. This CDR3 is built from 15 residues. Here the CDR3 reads CASSFPVAGGGELFF. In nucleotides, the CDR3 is TGTGCCAGCAGTTTTCCCGTTGCGGGAGGAGGGGAGCTGTTTTTT. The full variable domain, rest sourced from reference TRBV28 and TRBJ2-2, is DVKVTQSSRYLVKRTGEKVFLECVQDMDHENMFWYRQDPGLGLRLIYFSYDVKMKEKGDIPEGYSVSREKKERFSLILESASTNQTSMYLCASSFPVAGGGELFFGEGSRLTVL.

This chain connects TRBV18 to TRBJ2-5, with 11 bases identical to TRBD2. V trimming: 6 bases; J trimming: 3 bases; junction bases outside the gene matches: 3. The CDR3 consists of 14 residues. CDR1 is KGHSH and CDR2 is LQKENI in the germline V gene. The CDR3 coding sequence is TGTGCCAGCTCCCCGGGACTAGCGGAAGAGACCCAGTACTTC. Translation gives CASSPGLAEETQYF.

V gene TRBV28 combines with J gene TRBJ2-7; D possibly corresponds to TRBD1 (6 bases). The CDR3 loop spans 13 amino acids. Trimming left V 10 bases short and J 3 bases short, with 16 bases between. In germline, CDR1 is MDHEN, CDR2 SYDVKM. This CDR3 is CAIRDKVDYEQYF. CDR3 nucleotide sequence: TGTGCCATCCGGGACAAAGTAGACTACGAGCAGTACTTC.

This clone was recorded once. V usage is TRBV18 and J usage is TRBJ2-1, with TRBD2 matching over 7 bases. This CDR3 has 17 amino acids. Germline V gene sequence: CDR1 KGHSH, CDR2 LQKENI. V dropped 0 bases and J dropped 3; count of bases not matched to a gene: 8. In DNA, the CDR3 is TGTGCCAGCTCACCACCCCAGGCGGGGGATTTCTACAATGAGCAGTTCTTC. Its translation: CASSPPQAGDFYNEQFF.

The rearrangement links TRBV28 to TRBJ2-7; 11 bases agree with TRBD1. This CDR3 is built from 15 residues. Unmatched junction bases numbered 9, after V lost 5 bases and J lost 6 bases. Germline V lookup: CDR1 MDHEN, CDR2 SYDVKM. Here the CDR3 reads CASSPGGQGGGEQYF. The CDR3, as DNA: TGTGCCAGCAGTCCGGGGGGACAGGGGGGCGGCGAGCAGTACTTC.

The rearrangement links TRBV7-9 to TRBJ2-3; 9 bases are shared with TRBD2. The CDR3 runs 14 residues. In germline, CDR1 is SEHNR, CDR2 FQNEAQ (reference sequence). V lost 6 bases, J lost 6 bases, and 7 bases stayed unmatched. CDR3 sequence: CASRSLAGRDTQYF. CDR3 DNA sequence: TGTGCCAGCAGATCCCTAGCGGGAAGGGATACGCAGTATTTT.

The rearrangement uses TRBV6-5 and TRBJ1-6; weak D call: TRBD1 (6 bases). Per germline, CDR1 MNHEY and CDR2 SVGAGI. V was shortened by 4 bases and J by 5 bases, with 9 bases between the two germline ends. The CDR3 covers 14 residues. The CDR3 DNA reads TGTGCCAGCAGTTCGAGACAGGATAATTCACCCCTCCACTTT. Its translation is CASSSRQDNSPLHF.